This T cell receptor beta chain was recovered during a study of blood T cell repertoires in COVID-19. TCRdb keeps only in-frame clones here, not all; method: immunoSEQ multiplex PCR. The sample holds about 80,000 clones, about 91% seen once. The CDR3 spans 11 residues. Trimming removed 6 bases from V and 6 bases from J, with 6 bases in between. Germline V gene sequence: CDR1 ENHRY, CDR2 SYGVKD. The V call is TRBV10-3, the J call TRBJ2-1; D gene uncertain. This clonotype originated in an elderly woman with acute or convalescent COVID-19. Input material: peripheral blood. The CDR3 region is CAIRISNEQFF. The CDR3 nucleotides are TGTGCCATCAGGATTAGCAATGAGCAGTTCTTC.